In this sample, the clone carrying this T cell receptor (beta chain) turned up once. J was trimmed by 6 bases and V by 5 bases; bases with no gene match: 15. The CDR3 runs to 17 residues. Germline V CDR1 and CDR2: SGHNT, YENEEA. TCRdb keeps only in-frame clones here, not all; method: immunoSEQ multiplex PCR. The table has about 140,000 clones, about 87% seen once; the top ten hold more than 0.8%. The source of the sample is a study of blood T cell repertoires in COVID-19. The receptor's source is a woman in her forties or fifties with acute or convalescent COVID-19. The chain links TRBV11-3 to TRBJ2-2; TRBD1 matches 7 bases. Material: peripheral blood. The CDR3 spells CASSPQGQALGSGELFF. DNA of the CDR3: TGTGCCAGCAGCCCTCAAGGACAGGCGCTAGGTTCCGGGGAGCTGTTTTTT.